The 15 T cell receptor beta chains below come from one sample, sequenced in a study of spatial heterogeneity in lung cancer. Indicated time point: sample taken at primary tumor resection. Unsorted tumor, nontumor lung tissue or cryopreserved PBMC supplied the whole RNA. TCRdb passed the 5' RACE reads through MiXCR, listing each CDR3 protein once. This table has 48,000 or so distinct CDR3 sequences, around 5.2% appearing once. The sample consisted of PBMCs, taken at surgery. These receptor sequences come from a male donor with early-stage non-small cell lung cancer.

A note on this clonotype: The junction shows a germline mismatch at one end, possibly a read error. The chain joins TRBV15 to TRBJ1-6; D remains ambiguous. This CDR3 has 15 residues. Germline CDR1 reads LNHNV; CDR2 reads YYDKDF (reference sequence). CDR3 in DNA: TGTGTCACCAGCAGAGATGACGAAGATAATTCACCCCTCCACTTT. It codes for CVTSRDDEDNSPLHF.

This clonotype came up a few times. This rearrangement joins TRBV6-5 to TRBJ2-5, with D maybe TRBD1 (5 bases). The V and J ends lost 0 bases and 5 bases respectively, with 10 bases between them. From germline, CDR1 is MNHEY and CDR2 SVGAGI. The CDR3 is made up of 14 amino acids. CDR3 DNA: TGTGCCAGCAGTTACTCGAAGGGGATGGAGACCCAGTACTTC. Amino acids: CASSYSKGMETQYF.

This clonotype appeared many times. DNA for the CDR3: TGTGCCAGCACCCCGTATGGGGAGCTGTTTTTT. Its translation: CASTPYGELFF. The V and J genes are TRBV2 and TRBJ2-2; D remains ambiguous. The V and J ends lost 7 bases and 8 bases respectively, with 8 bases between them. Germline V gene lookup returns CDR1 SNHLY and CDR2 FYNNEI. This CDR3 is built from 11 residues.

This clonotype has at least ten counts. The gene calls are TRBV7-2 and TRBJ2-1, with D unclear. Trimming removed 1 base at V and 6 bases at J, with 10 bases between. The CDR3 runs 14 residues. The germline gives CDR1 SGHTA, CDR2 FQGNSA. The CDR3 DNA follows: TGTGCCAGCAGCTTAGAAGGCAGGCGCAATGAGCAGTTCTTC. This encodes CASSLEGRRNEQFF.

This clonotype was seen many times. This CDR3 reads CASSEYQRGGQETQYF. As DNA, the CDR3 is TGTGCCAGCAGTGAATATCAGAGGGGTGGCCAAGAGACCCAGTACTTC. The chain employs TRBV25-1 and TRBJ2-5, with D perhaps given as TRBD1 or TRBD2 (5 bases each). The CDR3 runs to 16 residues. The ends were cut back, 0 bases at V and 1 base at J, with 12 bases in the middle. Per germline, CDR1 MGHDK and CDR2 SYGVNS.

This clonotype was recorded at least ten times. The chain's CDR3 is CASSQTWTSGRSPYEQYF. CDR3 bases: TGTGCCAGCTCTCAAACTTGGACTAGCGGGAGGAGCCCTTACGAGCAGTACTTC. The rearrangement joins TRBV18 to TRBJ2-7, with TRBD2 identical over 14 bases. CDR1 KGHSH and CDR2 LQKENI come from the germline V gene. The CDR3 runs to 18 residues. V lost 6 bases and J lost 4; bases outside the gene matches: 14.

At least ten counts were recorded for this clonotype. The chain employs TRBV20-1 and TRBJ2-2; TRBD2 matches 7 bases. Germline V gene lookup returns CDR1 DFQATT and CDR2 SNEGSKA (reference sequence). This CDR3 is 14 amino acids long. V was pared by 5 bases and J by 0 bases, with 3 bases of the junction left unmatched. CDR3 sequence reads: CSASSGTNTGELFF. CDR3 in DNA: TGCAGTGCTTCTAGCGGTACGAACACCGGGGAGCTGTTTTTT.

In its sample, this clonotype was seen many times. The J gene is TRBJ2-7, the V gene TRBV5-4; 8 nucleotides line up with TRBD2. The CDR3 has 14 amino acids. J was trimmed by 2 bases and V by 5 bases; bases with no gene match: 6. CDR1 SGHNT and CDR2 YYREEE come from the germline V gene (reference sequence). The DNA of the CDR3 is TGTGCCAGCAGTTCCGCAGCGGGAGCCTACGAGCAGTACTTC. Its translation: CASSSAAGAYEQYF.

This clonotype was counted at least ten times. The CDR3 loop is CSARVGRTSGTGELFF. The CDR3 DNA reads TGCAGTGCGAGGGTGGGCAGGACTAGCGGGACCGGGGAGCTGTTTTTT. This chain links TRBV20-1 with TRBJ2-2; 11 bases are shared with TRBD2. The CDR3 contains 16 residues. Germline-derived CDR1 and CDR2 are DFQATT and SNEGSKA (reference sequence). The ends lost 6 bases at V and 5 bases at J; junction bases unmatched: 11.

At least ten counts were recorded for this clonotype. This chain uses TRBV10-3 with TRBJ2-3; 7 bases are a match to TRBD2. This CDR3 has 14 amino acids. V gave up 4 bases and J gave up 2 bases; unmatched junction bases: 3. Germline loops: CDR1 ENHRY, CDR2 SYGVKD. CDR3 DNA sequence: TGTGCCATCAGTGGGACTAGAGACACAGATACGCAGTATTTT. Amino acid sequence: CAISGTRDTDTQYF.

V and J are TRBV29-1 and TRBJ1-2; 7 positions match TRBD1. Germline CDR1 SQVTM, CDR2 ANQGSEA. CDR3 length equals 13 residues. V was pared by 6 bases and J by 4 bases, with 8 bases of the junction left unmatched. The CDR3 DNA is TGCAGCGTAGGACAGACAGGGACCTATGGCTACACCTTC. It yields the protein CSVGQTGTYGYTF.

The rearrangement uses TRBV18 and TRBJ2-1, with D maybe TRBD2 (5 bases). The V gene's germline CDR1 is KGHSH and CDR2 LQKENI. The CDR3 has 16 amino acids. Trimming shortened V by 1 base and J by 7 bases, and 17 bases separated the two germline ends. CDR3 bases: TGTGCCAGCTCACCACGGGGAAATCTAGCTCTAAATGAGCAGTTCTTC. Its protein is CASSPRGNLALNEQFF.

This clonotype was picked up a small number of times. This chain links TRBV5-1 with TRBJ1-5; D not resolved. V was clipped by 0 bases and J by 3 bases, with 7 bases between them. The germline CDR1 and CDR2 sequences are SGHRS and YFSETQ. CDR3 length: 14 amino acids. The CDR3 DNA sequence: TGCGCCAGCAGCTTGGGCAGCAACAATCAGCCCCAGCATTTT. Its protein is CASSLGSNNQPQHF.

This clonotype was seen many times. The chain combines TRBV20-1 with TRBJ1-5; D gene unclear. The V end was cut by 5 bases, the J end by 1 base, with 9 bases between. The CDR3 totals 13 residues. Per the germline V gene, CDR1 is DFQATT and CDR2 is SNEGSKA (reference sequence). CDR3 region: CSAFPDSNQPQHF. The DNA for the CDR3 is TGCAGTGCTTTCCCGGACAGCAATCAGCCCCAGCATTTT.

This clonotype was detected ten times or more. This rearrangement joins TRBV6-1 to TRBJ2-7; the D is unclear. The CDR3 extends over 13 amino acids. Trimming left V 7 bases short and J 1 base short, with 11 bases between. CDR1 and CDR2 (germline): MNHNS, SASEGT. CDR3 sequence: CASTPAGSYEQYF. In DNA form, the CDR3 reads TGTGCCAGCACCCCCGCAGGATCCTACGAGCAGTACTTC.